This T cell receptor (beta chain) is drawn from a study of T cell responses to AZD1222 COVID-19 vaccine (dated by TCRdb to about 2021). Some background on the complete study: AZD1222 recipients with second doses at about 4 weeks or about 12 weeks were pooled, because spike-specific TCR depth and breadth did not differ between schedules. Trial participants were enrolled by age into subgroups of 18-55, 56-69 and 70-plus years, and around 150, 28 and 57 TCR-sequenced participants, respectively, were included in these subgroups. TCR sequencing was performed for approximately 240 trial participants, of whom about 200 were given two doses of AZD1222 and around 26 were given two doses of MenACWY control vaccine. Here is what the overall study found, with its caveats: In the small 56-69-year group, the increase in depth fell short of significance, most likely because of low power. Conclusions about previously exposed vaccinees are limited because only 6 or 7 AZD1222 recipients were SARS-CoV-2 seropositive at baseline. Participants were mostly white British and included more females than males, and it was suggested by the authors that clonal diversity may have been underestimated. After two AZD1222 doses, spike-specific TCR breadth and depth were significantly higher than at day 0 and than in MenACWY recipients. Reportedly, close to half of the unique spike-specific TCRs recognized epitopes lying outside the regions that are mutated in the B.1.351 and B.1.1.7 variants. Because no day 14 peak-response samples were available, repertoires were characterized only after the peak T cell response. The vaccine-associated CD4 TCRs covered the entire spike protein, and the dominant responses fell in regions 160-218 and 743-854.

From the germline V gene, CDR1 is SGDLS and CDR2 is YYNGEE. The cysteine opens and the phenylalanine closes a CDR3 of 15 amino acids. This entry keeps only the CDR3 DNA: 45 bases, framed from base 1. V drops 0 bases and J drops 6 bases, leaving 13 bases in between. This clone showed up just a few times. The antigen it recognizes is unknown. No base qualities exist here, and no much larger clone lies one base off it. The intended sense of this specimen's time point label: baseline before first vaccination. Samples from vaccinated people were obtained from the UK trials COV001 and COV002, which included a single-blind randomized controlled phase 2/3 trial of AZD1222 (ChAdOx1 nCoV-19) in healthy adults. For TCRbeta chain sequencing, PBMC samples from trial participants were taken at day 0 and at day 28 after the second dose. The CDR3 regions of human TCRbeta chains were analyzed by immunosequencing. The original methods were these. Repertoire TCRs were checked for matches against a reference library of SARS-CoV-2-specific TCRs that had been generated using the MIRA antigen-specificity platform. Breadth was defined as the fraction of unique TCRs that were SARS-CoV-2-associated. Depth was defined as the fraction of total T cells that were SARS-CoV-2-associated. Using the MIRA data, each spike-specific TCR was assigned both to the spike region to which the TCR was reactive and to a CD4 or CD8 class. Log10-transformed breadth and depth values were compared by one-way ANOVA with Sidak's multiple comparisons tests. The table was pulled from immuneACCESS by TCRdb, which kept in-frame rearrangements only. Such tables lose some clones; where checked, under half of the loss comes from unresolved V genes, and the rest has no known cause. From that table come the V and J calls and clone size; the DNA was used to work out D and trimming. In this sample the table shows 130,000 to 150,000 clones, 91% of which occur a single time. Approximately 5.2% of the sample lies in the top ten.

The chain couples TRBV9 to TRBJ2-1, with the D segment possibly TRBD1 or TRBD2, each aligning over 6 bases. The starting material was peripheral blood, obtained on day 0 of AZD1222 vaccination. The TCR originated in an adult in good health. The CDR3 protein is CASSVGGAGVNEQFF. The nucleotide sequence is given as TGTGCCAGCAGCGTAGGGGGGGCTGGTGTCAATGAGCAGTTCTTC.